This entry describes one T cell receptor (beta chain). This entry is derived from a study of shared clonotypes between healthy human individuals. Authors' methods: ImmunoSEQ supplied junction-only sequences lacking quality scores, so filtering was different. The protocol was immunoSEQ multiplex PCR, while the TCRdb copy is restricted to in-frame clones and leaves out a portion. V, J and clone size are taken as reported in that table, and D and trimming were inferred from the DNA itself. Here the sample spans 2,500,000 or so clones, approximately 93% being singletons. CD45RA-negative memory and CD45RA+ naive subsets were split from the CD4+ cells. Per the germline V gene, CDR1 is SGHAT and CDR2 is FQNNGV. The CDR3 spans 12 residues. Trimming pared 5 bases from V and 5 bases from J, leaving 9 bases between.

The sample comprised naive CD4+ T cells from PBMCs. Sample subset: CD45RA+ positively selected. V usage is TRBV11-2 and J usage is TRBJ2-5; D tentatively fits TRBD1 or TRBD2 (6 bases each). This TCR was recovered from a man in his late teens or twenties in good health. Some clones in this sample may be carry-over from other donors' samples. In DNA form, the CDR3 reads TGTGCCAGCAGCAAAGGGGGGGAGACCCAGTACTTC. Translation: CASSKGGETQYF.